These T cell receptor beta chains were read from a single sample in a study of T cell changes during pregnancy in multiple sclerosis. Sequenced by immunoSEQ multiplex PCR; TCRdb stores in-frame clones only, minus some. The repertoire includes some 50,000 clones, just over 90% of them detected once, and roughly 0.19% sits in the top ten. The sample in question was CD4+ T cells from peripheral blood mononuclear cells, obtained in the second trimester of pregnancy. These receptor sequences come from a female donor with multiple sclerosis, enrolled in a pregnancy study. The CDR3 runs from the conserved cysteine through the conserved F or W.

j_call | v_call | cdr3_aa
TRBJ2-2 | TRBV28 | CASRPSGDTGELFF
TRBJ2-2 | TRBV5-5 | CASSLVFPSSGRAGELFF
TRBJ1-4 | TRBV5-3 | CARSLDGQGYEKLFF
TRBJ1-4 | TRBV10-3 | CAISESTRGEEKLFF
TRBJ2-3 | TRBV5-1 | CASKLPLAGEVDTQYF
TRBJ2-3 | TRBV30 | CAWSVGAGGLDTQYF
TRBJ1-4 | TRBV30 | CAWSHNTGRGEKLFF
TRBJ2-1 | TRBV14 | CASSQLAGGYNEQFF
TRBJ2-3 | TRBV27 | CASSFNARGTDTQYF
TRBJ2-2 | TRBV19 | CASSIQGVDSGELFF
TRBJ1-5 | TRBV7-8 | CASSLQVNQPQHF
TRBJ2-1 | TRBV5-1 | CASSLPTGTGDNEQFF
TRBJ2-1 | TRBV9 | CASSVVGADEQFF
TRBJ1-4 | TRBV28 | CASSLIRGNEKLFF
TRBJ2-1 | TRBV5-4 | CASSLGIRLADSNEQFF
TRBJ1-4 | TRBV30 | CAWSVTVNEKLFF